A selection of T cell receptor beta chains follows, all from one sample in a study of cytomegalovirus exposure and HLA in healthy donors. Sequencing was performed with immunoSEQ multiplex PCR; in TCRdb, only in-frame clones are kept and a portion is missing. Counted here are 52,000 or so clones, around three quarters occurring once; the ten biggest clones make up 1.4% to 1.5%. The sequencing input was PBMCs. These receptors came from a female donor in good health and CMV-seronegative. Both conserved end residues are part of each CDR3. The D gene is left open where the match is weak. The size field is filled for only some rows; it gives once, few, many or a size class.

J gene | V gene | D gene | clone size | CDR3 protein | CDR3 DNA
TRBJ1-2 | TRBV6-5 | NA | NA | CASTQTQGNYGYTF | TGTGCCAGCACCCAAACCCAGGGAAACTATGGCTACACCTTC
TRBJ1-6 | TRBV5-6 | NA | few | CASSSLAGFHNSPLHF | TGTGCCAGCAGCTCCTTGGCGGGGTTCCATAATTCACCCCTCCACTTT
TRBJ2-1 | TRBV5-1 | TRBD1 | NA | CATEEGTGAYNEQFF | TGCGCCACGGAAGAGGGTACAGGGGCGTACAATGAGCAGTTCTTC
TRBJ1-4 | TRBV4-1 | TRBD1 | NA | CASSPPDRGLEKLFF | TGCGCCAGCAGCCCACCTGACAGGGGGCTTGAAAAACTGTTTTTT
TRBJ1-2 | TRBV4-2 | NA | NA | CASSPRDGGLSNYGYTF | TGTGCCAGCAGCCCCCGGGACGGGGGATTAAGTAACTATGGCTACACCTTC
TRBJ1-3 | TRBV19 | NA | NA | CASSIGRFSGNTIYF | TGTGCCAGTAGTATAGGGAGGTTCTCTGGAAACACCATATATTTT
TRBJ2-1 | TRBV6-1 | TRBD2 | once | CASSALAGGTGYEQFF | TGTGCCAGCAGTGCCCTAGCGGGGGGGACGGGGTATGAGCAGTTCTTC
TRBJ2-7 | TRBV14 | NA | NA | CASSQGRLRTGYEQYF | TGTGCCAGCAGCCAAGGCCGACTTCGGACTGGCTACGAGCAGTACTTC
TRBJ2-7 | TRBV9 | TRBD1 | few | CASSSPDRGYEQYF | TGTGCCAGCAGCTCGCCGGACAGGGGCTACGAGCAGTACTTC
TRBJ2-3 | TRBV30 | NA | NA | CAWKLSGTDTQYF | TGTGCCTGGAAACTTTCGGGCACAGATACGCAGTATTTT
TRBJ2-7 | TRBV11-2 | NA | NA | CASSSSPHRLTYEQYF | TGTGCCAGCAGCTCCAGTCCCCATCGTCTTACCTACGAGCAGTACTTC
TRBJ2-7 | TRBV4-1 | NA | NA | CASSPGDYRGPTTYEQYF | TGCGCCAGCAGCCCGGGAGACTACAGGGGCCCTACCACCTACGAGCAGTACTTC
TRBJ1-5 | TRBV6-6 | TRBD1 | NA | CASLQRDRNNQPQHF | TGTGCCAGCCTCCAACGGGACAGGAACAATCAGCCCCAGCATTTT
TRBJ1-4 | TRBV5-1 | TRBD1 | NA | CASSLTGQGNEKLFF | TGCGCCAGCAGCTTGACCGGACAGGGTAATGAAAAACTGTTTTTT
TRBJ1-4 | TRBV6-1 | NA | NA | CASSPLGEVGEKLFF | TGTGCCAGCAGCCCTCTAGGGGAGGTAGGAGAAAAACTGTTTTTT
TRBJ1-6 | TRBV11-2 | TRBD1 | NA | CASSLDRSGTGDSPLHF | TGTGCCAGCAGCTTAGATCGCTCCGGGACAGGGGATTCACCCCTCCACTTT
TRBJ1-1 | TRBV6-1 | NA | NA | CASSSPDRINTEAFF | TGTGCCAGCAGTTCACCGGACAGAATAAACACTGAAGCTTTCTTT
TRBJ1-3 | TRBV6-1 | TRBD1 | once | CASTTGTGGRNTIYF | TGTGCCAGCACCACTGGGACAGGGGGGAGAAACACCATATATTTT
TRBJ1-5 | TRBV5-8 | NA | NA | CASSLPGESNQPQHF | TGTGCCAGCAGCTTGCCGGGTGAGAGCAATCAGCCCCAGCATTTT
TRBJ2-2 | TRBV4-1 | NA | NA | CASSSQKMNTGELFF | TGCGCCAGCAGCTCCCAGAAAATGAACACCGGGGAGCTGTTTTTT
TRBJ1-5 | TRBV7-9 | TRBD1 | NA | CASSFGTGLNQPQHF | TGTGCCAGCAGCTTCGGGACAGGCCTCAATCAGCCCCAGCATTTT
TRBJ2-2 | TRBV7-8 | TRBD2 | NA | CASSPPSGGATGELFF | TGTGCCAGCAGCCCACCCAGCGGGGGGGCGACCGGGGAGCTGTTTTTT
TRBJ2-4 | TRBV18 | NA | NA | CASSPSSDIQYF | TGTGCCAGCTCACCCTCTAGCGACATTCAGTACTTC
TRBJ2-2 | TRBV9 | NA | NA | CASSGLTGELFF | TGTGCCAGCAGCGGACTAACCGGGGAGCTGTTTTTT
TRBJ2-5 | TRBV5-1 | NA | few | CASSATSTRETQYF | TGCGCCAGCAGCGCAACTTCAACCAGGGAGACCCAGTACTTC